This TCR beta chain derives from a study of blood T cell repertoires in COVID-19. Across the study: The cDNA or gDNA used as material had been derived from T cells, B-cell-depleted T cells, or PBMCs.

Data came from immunoSEQ multiplex PCR; TCRdb stores just in-frame clones and leaves some out. The sample lists about 94,000 clones; about 80% were seen once. This CDR3 comprises 15 residues. The V end was cut by 3 bases, the J end by 0 bases, with 11 bases between. Germline CDR1 and CDR2: SNHLY and FYNNEI. The sample was peripheral blood. The receptor comes from a human donor in a cohort sampled during active COVID-19. V gene TRBV2 combines with J gene TRBJ1-1; no definite D call. CDR3 coding DNA: TGTGCCAGCAGTGACCGGTACTCTATGAACACTGAAGCTTTCTTT. Its protein is CASSDRYSMNTEAFF.